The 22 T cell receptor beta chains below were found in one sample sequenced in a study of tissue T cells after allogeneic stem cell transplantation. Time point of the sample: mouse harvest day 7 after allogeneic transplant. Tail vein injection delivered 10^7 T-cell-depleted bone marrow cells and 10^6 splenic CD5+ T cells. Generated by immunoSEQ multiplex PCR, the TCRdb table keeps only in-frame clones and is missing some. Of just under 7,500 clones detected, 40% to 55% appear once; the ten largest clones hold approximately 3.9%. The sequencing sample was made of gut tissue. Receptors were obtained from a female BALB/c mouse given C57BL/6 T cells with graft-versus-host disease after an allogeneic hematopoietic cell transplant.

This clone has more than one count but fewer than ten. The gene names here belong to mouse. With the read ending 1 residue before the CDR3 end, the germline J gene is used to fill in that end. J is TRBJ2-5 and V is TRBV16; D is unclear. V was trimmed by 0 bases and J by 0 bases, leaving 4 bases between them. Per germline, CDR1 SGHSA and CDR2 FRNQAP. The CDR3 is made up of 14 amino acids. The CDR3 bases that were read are TGTGCAAGCAGCTTAGAGGTTAACCAAGACACCCAGTAC. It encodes CASSLEVNQDTQY. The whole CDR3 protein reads CASSLEVNQDTQYF.

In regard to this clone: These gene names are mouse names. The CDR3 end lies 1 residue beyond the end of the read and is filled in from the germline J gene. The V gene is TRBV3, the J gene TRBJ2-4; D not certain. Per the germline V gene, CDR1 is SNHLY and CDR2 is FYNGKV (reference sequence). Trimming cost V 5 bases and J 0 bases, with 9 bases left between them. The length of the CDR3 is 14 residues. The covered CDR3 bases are TGTGCCAGCAGCCTGGACCGCAGTCAAAACACCTTGTAC. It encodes CASSLDRSQNTLY. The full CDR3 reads CASSLDRSQNTLYF. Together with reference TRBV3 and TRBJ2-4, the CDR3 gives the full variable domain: GPKVLQIPSHQIIDMGQMVTLNCDPVSNHLYFYWYKQILGQQMEFLVNFYNGKVMEKSKLFKDQFSVERPDGSYFTLKIQPTALEDSAVYFCASSLDRSQNTLYFGAGTRLSVL.

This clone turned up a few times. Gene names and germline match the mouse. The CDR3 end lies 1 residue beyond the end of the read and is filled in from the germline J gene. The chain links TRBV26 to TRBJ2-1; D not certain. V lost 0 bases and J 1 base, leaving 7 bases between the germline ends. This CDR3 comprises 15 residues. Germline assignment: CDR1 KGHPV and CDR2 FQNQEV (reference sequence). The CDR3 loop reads CASSLSLGNYAEQFF. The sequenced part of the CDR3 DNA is TGTGCCAGCAGTCTGTCCTTGGGAAACTATGCTGAGCAGTTC. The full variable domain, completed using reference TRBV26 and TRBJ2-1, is NSKVIQTPRYLVKGQGQKAKMRCIPEKGHPVVFWYQQNKNNEFKFLINFQNQEVLQQIDMTEKRFSAECPSNSPCSLEIQSSEAGDSALYLCASSLSLGNYAEQFFGPGTRLTVL.

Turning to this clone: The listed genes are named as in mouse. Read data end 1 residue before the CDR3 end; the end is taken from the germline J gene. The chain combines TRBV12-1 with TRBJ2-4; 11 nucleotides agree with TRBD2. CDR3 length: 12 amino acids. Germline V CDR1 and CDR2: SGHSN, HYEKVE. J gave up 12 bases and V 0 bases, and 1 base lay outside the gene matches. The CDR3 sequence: CASSLGTGGLYF. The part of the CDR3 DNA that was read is TGTGCCAGCTCTCTCGGGACTGGGGGTTTGTAC.

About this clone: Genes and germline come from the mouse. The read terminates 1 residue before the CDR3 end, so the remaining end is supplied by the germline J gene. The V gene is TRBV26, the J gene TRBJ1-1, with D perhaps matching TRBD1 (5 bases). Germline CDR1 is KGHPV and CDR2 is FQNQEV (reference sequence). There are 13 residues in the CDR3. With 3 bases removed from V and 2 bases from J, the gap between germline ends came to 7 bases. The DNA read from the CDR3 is TGTGCCAGCAGTCTCCGGGACAACACAGAAGTCTTC. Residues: CASSLRDNTEVF. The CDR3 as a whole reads CASSLRDNTEVFF. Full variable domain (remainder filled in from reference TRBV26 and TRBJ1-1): NSKVIQTPRYLVKGQGQKAKMRCIPEKGHPVVFWYQQNKNNEFKFLINFQNQEVLQQIDMTEKRFSAECPSNSPCSLEIQSSEAGDSALYLCASSLRDNTEVFFGKGTRLTVV.

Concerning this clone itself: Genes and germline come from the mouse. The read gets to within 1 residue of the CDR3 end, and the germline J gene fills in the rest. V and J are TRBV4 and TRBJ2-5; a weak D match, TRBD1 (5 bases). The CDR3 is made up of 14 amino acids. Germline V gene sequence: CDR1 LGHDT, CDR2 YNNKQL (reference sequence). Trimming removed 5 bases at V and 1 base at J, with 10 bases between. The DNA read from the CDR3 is TGTGCCAGCAGCCACCAGGGAGACCAAGACACCCAGTAC. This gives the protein CASSHQGDQDTQY. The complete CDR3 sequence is CASSHQGDQDTQYF.

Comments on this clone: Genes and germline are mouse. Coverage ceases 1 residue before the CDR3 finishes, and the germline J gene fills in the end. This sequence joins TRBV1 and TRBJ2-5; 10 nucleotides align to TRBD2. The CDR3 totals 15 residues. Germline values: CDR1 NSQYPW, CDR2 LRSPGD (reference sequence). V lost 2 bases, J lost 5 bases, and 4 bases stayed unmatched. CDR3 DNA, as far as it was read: TGCACCTGCAGTGCAAGACTGGGGGGAGGAGACACCCAGTAC. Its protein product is CTCSARLGGGDTQY. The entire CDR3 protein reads CTCSARLGGGDTQYF.

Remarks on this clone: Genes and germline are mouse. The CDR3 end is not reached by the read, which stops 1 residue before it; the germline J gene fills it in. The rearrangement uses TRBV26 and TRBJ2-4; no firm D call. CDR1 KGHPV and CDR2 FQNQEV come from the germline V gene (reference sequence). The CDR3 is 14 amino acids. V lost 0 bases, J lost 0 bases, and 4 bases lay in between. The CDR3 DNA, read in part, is TGTGCCAGCAGTCTGTCAGGTAGTCAAAACACCTTGTAC. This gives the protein CASSLSGSQNTLY. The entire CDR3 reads CASSLSGSQNTLYF.

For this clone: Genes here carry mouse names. This CDR3 is CASSLGTGGSNERLFF. The covered CDR3 bases are TGTGCCAGCTCTCTCGGGACAGGGGGGAGCAACGAAAGATTATTT. This chain links TRBV12-2 with TRBJ1-4, with TRBD1 matching over 11 bases. The sequence runs out 1 residue before the end of the CDR3; the remainder is reconstructed from the germline J gene. The CDR3 has 16 amino acids. With 0 bases clipped from V and 4 bases from J, the junction kept 3 bases outside the gene matches. From germline, CDR1 is SGHLS and CDR2 HYDKME.

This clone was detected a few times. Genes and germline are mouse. Here the CDR3 reads CASSLREGNQAPLF. The DNA read from the CDR3 is TGTGCCAGCAGCTTGAGGGAAGGGAACCAGGCTCCGCTT. The chain has TRBV3 and TRBJ1-5; D remains ambiguous. Read coverage stops 1 residue before the CDR3 terminus; the germline J gene supplies the remainder. CDR3 length equals 14 residues. V was cut by 3 bases and J by 4 bases, with 10 bases left in between. Germline-derived CDR1 and CDR2 are SNHLY and FYNGKV (reference sequence).

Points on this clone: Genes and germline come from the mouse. The covered CDR3 bases are TGTGCTAGCAGTCGACAGGGGGCAAACTCCGACTACACC. Translating it yields CASSRQGANSDYT. The full CDR3 sequence reads CASSRQGANSDYTF. The chain joins TRBV29 to TRBJ1-2; 9 bases line up with TRBD1. The sequenced fragment ends 1 residue before the CDR3 boundary, so the rest is inferred from the germline J gene. V shed 5 bases and J 0 bases; nucleotides not matched to a gene: 1. The CDR3 runs 14 residues. CDR1 MSHET and CDR2 SYDVDS come from the germline V gene.

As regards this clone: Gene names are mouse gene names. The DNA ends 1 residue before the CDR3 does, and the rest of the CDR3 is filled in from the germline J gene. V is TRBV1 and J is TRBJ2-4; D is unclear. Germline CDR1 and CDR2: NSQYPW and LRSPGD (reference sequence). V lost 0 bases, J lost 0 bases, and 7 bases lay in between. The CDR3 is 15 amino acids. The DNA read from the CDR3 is TGCACCTGCAGTGCAGATGGAGGGAGTCAAAACACCTTGTAC. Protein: CTCSADGGSQNTLY. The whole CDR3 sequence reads CTCSADGGSQNTLYF. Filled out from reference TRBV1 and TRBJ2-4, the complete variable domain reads VTLLEQNPRWRLVPRGQAVNLRCILKNSQYPWMSWYQQDLQKQLQWLFTLRSPGDKEVKSLPGADYLATRVTDTELRLQVANMSQGRTLYCTCSADGGSQNTLYFGAGTRLSVL.

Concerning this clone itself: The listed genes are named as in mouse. CDR3 bases read: TGTGCCAGCAGCTTAAGGGGAGGGGCTGAGCAGTTC. Amino acids: CASSLRGGAEQF. The CDR3 reads in full as CASSLRGGAEQFF. The chain carries TRBV3 and TRBJ2-1, with TRBD1 as a possible D gene (5 bases). The DNA ends 1 residue before the CDR3 does, and the rest of the CDR3 is filled in from the germline J gene. Germline CDR1 and CDR2: SNHLY and FYNGKV (reference sequence). The V gene lost 2 bases and the J gene lost 7 bases, with 9 bases spanning the gap. This CDR3 has 13 amino acids.

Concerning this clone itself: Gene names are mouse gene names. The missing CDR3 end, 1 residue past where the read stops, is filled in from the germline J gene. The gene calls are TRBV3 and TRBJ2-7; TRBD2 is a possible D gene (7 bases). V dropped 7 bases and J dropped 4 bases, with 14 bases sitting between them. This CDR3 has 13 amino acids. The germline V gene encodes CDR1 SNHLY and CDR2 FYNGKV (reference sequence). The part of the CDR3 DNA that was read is TGTGCCAGCAAGGGCCTGGGGGCTTATGAACAGTAC. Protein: CASKGLGAYEQY. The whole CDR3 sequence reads CASKGLGAYEQYF.

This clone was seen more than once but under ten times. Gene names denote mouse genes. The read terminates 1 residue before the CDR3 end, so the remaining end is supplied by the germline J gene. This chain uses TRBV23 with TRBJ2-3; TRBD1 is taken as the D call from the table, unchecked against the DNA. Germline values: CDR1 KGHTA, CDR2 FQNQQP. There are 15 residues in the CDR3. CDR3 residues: CSSSQRQTSAETLYF. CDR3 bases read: TGCTCCAGCAGTCAAAGACAGACTAGTGCAGAAACGCTGTAT.

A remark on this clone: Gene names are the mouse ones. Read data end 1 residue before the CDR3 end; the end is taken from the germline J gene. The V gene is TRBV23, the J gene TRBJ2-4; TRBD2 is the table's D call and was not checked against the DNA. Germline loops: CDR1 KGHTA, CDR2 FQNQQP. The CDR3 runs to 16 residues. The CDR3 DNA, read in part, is TGCTCCAGCAGTCAATCATCTGGGGGGCGCTACGACACCTTGTAC. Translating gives CSSSQSSGGRYDTLY. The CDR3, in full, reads CSSSQSSGGRYDTLYF.

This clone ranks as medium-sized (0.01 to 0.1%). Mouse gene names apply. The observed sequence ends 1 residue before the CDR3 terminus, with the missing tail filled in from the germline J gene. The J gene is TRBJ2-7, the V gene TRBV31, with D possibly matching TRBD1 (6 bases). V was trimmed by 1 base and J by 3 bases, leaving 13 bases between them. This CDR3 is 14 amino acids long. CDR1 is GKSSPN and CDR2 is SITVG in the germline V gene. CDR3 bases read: TGTGCCTGGAGTCCTCCCGACAGGAGCTATGAACAGTAC. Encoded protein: CAWSPPDRSYEQY. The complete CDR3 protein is CAWSPPDRSYEQYF.

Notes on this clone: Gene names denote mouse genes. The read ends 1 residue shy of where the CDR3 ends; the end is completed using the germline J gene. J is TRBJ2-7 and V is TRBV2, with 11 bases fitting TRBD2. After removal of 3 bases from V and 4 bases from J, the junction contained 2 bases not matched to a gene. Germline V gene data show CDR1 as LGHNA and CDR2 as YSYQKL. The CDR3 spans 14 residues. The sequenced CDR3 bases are TGTGCCAGCAGCCAGGGACTGGGGGTTTATGAACAGTAC. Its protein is CASSQGLGVYEQY. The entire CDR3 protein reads CASSQGLGVYEQYF.

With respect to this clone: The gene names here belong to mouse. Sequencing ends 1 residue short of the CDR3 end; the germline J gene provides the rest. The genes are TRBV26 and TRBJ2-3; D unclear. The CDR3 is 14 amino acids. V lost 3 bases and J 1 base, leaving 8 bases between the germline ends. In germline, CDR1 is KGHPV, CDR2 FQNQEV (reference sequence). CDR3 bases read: TGTGCCAGCAGTCTAGACGGAGGTGCAGAAACGCTGTAT. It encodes CASSLDGGAETLY. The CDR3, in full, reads CASSLDGGAETLYF.

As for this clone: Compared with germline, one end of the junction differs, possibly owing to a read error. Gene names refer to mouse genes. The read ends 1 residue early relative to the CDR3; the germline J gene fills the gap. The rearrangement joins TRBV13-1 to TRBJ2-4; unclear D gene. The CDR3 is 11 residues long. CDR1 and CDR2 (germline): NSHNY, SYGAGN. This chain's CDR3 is CASGEQNTLYF. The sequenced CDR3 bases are TGTGCCAGCGGTGAACAAAACACCTTGTAC.

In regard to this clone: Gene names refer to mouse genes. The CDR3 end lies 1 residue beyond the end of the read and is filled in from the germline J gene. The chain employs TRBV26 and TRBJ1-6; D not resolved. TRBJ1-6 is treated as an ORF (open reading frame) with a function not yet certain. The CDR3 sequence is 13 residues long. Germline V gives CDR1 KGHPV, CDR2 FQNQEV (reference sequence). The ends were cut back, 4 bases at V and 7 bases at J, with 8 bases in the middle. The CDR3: CASSRGGNSPLYF. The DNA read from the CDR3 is TGTGCCAGCAGTCGGGGAGGGAATTCGCCCCTCTAC.

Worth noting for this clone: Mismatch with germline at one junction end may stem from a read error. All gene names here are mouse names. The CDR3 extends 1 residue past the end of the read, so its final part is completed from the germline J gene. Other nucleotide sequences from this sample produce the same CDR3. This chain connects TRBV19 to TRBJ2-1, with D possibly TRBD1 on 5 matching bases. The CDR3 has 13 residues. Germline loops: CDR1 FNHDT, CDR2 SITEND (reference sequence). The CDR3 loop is CASRTDNYAEQFF. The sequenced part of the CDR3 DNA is TGTGCCAGCAGGACAGATAACTACGCTGAGCAGTTC.